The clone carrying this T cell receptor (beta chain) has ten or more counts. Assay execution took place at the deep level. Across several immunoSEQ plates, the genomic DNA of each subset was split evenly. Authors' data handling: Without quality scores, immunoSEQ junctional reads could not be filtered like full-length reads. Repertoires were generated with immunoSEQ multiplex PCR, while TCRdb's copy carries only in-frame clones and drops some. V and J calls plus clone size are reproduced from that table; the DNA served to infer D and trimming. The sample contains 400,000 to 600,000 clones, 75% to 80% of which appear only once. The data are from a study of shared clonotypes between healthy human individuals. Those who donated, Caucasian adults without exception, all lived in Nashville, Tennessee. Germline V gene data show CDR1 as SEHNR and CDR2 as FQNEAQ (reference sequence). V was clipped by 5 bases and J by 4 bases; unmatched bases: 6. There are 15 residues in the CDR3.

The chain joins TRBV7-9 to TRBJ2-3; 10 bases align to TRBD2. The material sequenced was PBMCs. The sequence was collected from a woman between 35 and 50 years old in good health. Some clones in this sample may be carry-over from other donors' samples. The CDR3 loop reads CASSITGTSADTQYF. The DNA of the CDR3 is TGTGCCAGCAGCATAACCGGGACTAGCGCAGATACGCAGTATTTT.